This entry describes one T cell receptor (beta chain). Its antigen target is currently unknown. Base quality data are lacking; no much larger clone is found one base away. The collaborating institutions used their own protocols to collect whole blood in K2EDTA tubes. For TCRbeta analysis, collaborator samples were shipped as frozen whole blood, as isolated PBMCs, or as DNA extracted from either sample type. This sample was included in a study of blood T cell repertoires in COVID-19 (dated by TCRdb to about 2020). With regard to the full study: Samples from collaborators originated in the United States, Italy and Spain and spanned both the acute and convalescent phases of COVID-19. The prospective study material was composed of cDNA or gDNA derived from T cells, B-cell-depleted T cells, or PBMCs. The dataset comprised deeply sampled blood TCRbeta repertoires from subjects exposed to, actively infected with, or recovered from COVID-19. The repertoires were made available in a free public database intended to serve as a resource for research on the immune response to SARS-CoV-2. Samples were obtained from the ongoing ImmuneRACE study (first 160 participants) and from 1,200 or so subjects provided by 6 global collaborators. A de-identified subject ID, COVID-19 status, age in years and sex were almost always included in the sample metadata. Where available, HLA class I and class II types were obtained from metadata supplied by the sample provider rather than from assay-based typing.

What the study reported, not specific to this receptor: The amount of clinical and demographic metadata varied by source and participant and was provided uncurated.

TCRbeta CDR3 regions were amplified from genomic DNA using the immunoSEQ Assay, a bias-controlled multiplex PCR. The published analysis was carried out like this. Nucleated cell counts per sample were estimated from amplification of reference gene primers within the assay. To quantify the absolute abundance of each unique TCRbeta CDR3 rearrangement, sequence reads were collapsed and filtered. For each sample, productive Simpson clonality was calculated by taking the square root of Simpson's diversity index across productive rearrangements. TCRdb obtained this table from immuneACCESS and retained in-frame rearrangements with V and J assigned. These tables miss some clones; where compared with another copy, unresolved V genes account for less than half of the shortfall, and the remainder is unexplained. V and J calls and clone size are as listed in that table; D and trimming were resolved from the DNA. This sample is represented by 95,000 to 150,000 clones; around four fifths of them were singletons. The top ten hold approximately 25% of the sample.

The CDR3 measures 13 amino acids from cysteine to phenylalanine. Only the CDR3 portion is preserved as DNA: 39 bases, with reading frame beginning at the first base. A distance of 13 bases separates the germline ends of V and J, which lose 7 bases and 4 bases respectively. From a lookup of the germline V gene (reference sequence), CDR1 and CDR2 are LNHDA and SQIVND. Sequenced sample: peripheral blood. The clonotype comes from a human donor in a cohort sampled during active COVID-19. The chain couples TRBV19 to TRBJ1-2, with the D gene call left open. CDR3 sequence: CASNYGDSYGYTF. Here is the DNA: TGTGCCAGTAATTATGGAGACTCCTATGGCTACACCTTC.